The entry below describes one T cell receptor beta chain. The target antigen is unknown. The data were obtained in a study of cytomegalovirus exposure and HLA in healthy donors. Study information: Membership in the Caucasian-associated ancestry cluster was found for around 81% of around 380 genotyped donors.

Study-level findings and limits: By a later analysis, the bulk of CMV-associated TCR beta chains appeared HLA-restricted. Cytomegalovirus status was reportedly diagnosed by the classifier with high specificity and sensitivity. In a later analysis, specific HLA alleles were associated with approximately 17,000 TCR beta sequences at a 0.05 false discovery rate.

60 Vbeta and 13 Jbeta primers were used in PCR. Assay used: immunoSEQ multiplex PCR; TCRdb lists only in-frame clones, some missing. The sample carries 50,000 to 65,000 clones, around 75% recorded once. This receptor was taken from a man between 45 and 60 years old in good health and CMV-seropositive. Specimen: PBMCs.

In DNA, the CDR3 is TGTGCCAGCAGTTCCCTCGGGGGGGGATCCTACGAGCAGTACTTC. Translated: CASSSLGGGSYEQYF. The chain has TRBV27 and TRBJ2-7; 8 bases line up with TRBD2. Germline CDR1 is MNHEY and CDR2 is SMNVEV (reference sequence). The ends lost 4 bases at V and 1 base at J; junction bases unmatched: 6. The CDR3 totals 15 residues.